The present entry profiles one T cell receptor beta chain with its context. Its specificity is unknown. These data are taken from a study of identical twins. Notes on the study in general: While abundant cord blood beta clonotypes carried fewer insertions, memory repertoires showed no such pattern. Beta out-of-frame sequences showed weaker excess sharing between twins.

Template switching, a step in the protocol, added a universal primer site, and cDNA carried unique molecular identifiers. TCRdb ran MiXCR on the 5' RACE reads and lists one entry per CDR3 protein. The table records around 480,000 distinct CDR3 sequences, 14% of them present only once. The length of the CDR3 is 14 residues. V lost 0 bases to trimming and J lost 7 bases, with 10 bases between them. Per germline, CDR1 MNHEY and CDR2 SVGAGI. The same specimen was also included in a second study, on yellow fever vaccine responses in identical twins. That source reports: Twins' T cell vaccine responses reportedly looked partly convergent, partly personalized.

The chain uses TRBV6-5 and TRBJ2-1; no clear D. The sequence derives from a woman between 18 and 29 years old in good health. Sequenced material: CD4+ T cells sorted from blood. Here the CDR3 DNA reads TGTGCCAGCAGTTACTCGATTGCGGAGAATGAGCAGTTCTTC. It is translated as CASSYSIAENEQFF.